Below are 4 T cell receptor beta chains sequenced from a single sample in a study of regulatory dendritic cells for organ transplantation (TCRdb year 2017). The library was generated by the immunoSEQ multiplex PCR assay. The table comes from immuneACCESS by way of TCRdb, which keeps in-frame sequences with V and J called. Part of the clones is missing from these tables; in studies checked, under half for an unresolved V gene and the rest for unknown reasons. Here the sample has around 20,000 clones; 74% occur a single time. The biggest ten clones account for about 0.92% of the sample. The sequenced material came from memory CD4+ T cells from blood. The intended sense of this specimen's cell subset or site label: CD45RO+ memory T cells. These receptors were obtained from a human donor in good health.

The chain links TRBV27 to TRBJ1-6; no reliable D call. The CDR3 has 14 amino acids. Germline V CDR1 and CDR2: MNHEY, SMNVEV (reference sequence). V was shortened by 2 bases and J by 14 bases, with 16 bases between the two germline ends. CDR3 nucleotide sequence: TGTGCCAGCAGTTTAAACTCTGCCTTGGTAGCCCTCCACTTT. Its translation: CASSLNSALVALHF.

The CDR3: CASSLSADQPQHF. In DNA form, the CDR3 reads TGTGCCAGCAGTTTATCGGCAGATCAGCCCCAGCATTTT. The chain links TRBV27 to TRBJ1-5; D gene ambiguous. The germline V gene has CDR1 MNHEY and CDR2 SMNVEV (reference sequence). The CDR3 extends over 13 amino acids. Trimming took off 0 bases at V and 5 bases at J, with 5 bases between the two ends.

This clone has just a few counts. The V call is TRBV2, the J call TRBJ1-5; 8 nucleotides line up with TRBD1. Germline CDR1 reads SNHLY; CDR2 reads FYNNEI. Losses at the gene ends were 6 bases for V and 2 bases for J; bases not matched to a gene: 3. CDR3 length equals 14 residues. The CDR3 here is CASRPDRGNQPQHF. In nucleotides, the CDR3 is TGTGCCAGCAGACCGGACAGGGGCAATCAGCCCCAGCATTTT. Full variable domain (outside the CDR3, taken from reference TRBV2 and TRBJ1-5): EPEVTQTPSHQVTQMGQEVILRCVPISNHLYFYWYRQILGQKVEFLVSFYNNEISEKSEIFDDQFSVERPDGSNFTLKIRSTKLEDSAMYFCASRPDRGNQPQHFGDGTRLSIL.

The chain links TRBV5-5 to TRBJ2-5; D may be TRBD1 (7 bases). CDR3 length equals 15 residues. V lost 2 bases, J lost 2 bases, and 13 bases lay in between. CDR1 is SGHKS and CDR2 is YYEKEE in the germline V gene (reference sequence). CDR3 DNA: TGTGCCAGCAGCTTCGCAGGGGGAGGTCAAGAGACCCAGTACTTC. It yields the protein CASSFAGGGQETQYF.